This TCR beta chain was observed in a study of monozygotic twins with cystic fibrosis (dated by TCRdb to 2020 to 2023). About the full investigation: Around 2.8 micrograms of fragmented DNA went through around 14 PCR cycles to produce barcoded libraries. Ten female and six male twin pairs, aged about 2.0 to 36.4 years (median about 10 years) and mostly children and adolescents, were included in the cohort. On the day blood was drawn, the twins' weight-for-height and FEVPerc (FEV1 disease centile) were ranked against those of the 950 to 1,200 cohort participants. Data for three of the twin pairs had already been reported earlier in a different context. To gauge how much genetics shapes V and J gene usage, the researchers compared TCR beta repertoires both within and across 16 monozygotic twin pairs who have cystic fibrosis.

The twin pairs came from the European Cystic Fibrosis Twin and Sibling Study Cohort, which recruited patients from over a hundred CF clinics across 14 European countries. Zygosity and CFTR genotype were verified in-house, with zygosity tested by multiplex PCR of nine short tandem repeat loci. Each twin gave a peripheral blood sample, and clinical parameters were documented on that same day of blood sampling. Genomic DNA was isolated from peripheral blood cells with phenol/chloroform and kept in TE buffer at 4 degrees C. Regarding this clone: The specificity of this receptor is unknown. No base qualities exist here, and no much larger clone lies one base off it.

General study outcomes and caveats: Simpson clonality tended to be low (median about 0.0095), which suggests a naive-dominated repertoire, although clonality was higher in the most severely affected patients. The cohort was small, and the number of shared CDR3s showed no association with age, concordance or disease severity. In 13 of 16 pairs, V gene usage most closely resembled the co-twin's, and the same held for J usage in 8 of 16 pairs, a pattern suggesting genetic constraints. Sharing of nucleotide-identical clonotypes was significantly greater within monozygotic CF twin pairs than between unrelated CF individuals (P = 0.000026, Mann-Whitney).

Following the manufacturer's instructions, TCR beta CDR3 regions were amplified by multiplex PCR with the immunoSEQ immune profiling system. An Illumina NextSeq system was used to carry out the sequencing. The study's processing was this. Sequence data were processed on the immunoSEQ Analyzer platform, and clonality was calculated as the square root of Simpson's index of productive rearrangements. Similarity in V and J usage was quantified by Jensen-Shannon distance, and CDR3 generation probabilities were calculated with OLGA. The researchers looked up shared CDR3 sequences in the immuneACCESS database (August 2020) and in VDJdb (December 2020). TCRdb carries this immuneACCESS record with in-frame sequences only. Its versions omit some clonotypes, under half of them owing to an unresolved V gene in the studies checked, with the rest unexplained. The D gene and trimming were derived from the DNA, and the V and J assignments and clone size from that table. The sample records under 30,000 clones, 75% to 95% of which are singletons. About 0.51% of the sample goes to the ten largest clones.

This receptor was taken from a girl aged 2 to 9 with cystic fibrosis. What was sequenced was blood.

The encoded CDR3 is CASSFWRDNYGYTF. The bases are TGTGCCAGCAGCTTCTGGAGGGACAACTATGGCTACACCTTC. The sequence links TRBV5-6 to TRBJ1-2; the D gene is perhaps TRBD1, from 5 matching bases. Counted from cysteine to phenylalanine, this CDR3 has 14 amino acids. Only the CDR3 portion is preserved as DNA: 42 bases, with reading frame beginning at the first base. Deletion took 2 bases off V and 2 bases off J, with a span of 10 bases between the germline ends. CDR1 is given as SGHDT and CDR2 as YYEEEE, both from the germline V gene. The entire variable domain, with the stretches around the CDR3 drawn from the reference TRBV5-6 and TRBJ1-2 proteins, is DAGVTQSPTHLIKTRGQQVTLRCSPKSGHDTVSWYQQALGQGPQFIFQYYEEEERQRGNFPDRFSGHQFPNYSSELNVNALLLGDSALYLCASSFWRDNYGYTFGSGTRLTVV.